This T cell receptor beta chain was sequenced in a study of cytotoxic CD8 clonotypes in ibrutinib-treated CLL. The overall study: Within the patient group, roughly 11 were relapsed/refractory and around 15 treatment-naive, and around 17 were IGHV unmutated. Overall, some 25 responses were partial and 2 complete; following median roughly six years, roughly 15 patients stayed remitted and about 12 progressed. Overall study results and limits: Clonality climbed at ibrutinib response, then dropped toward baseline at progression.

Frozen-stored PBMCs produced approximately 2 micrograms of genomic DNA for TCR beta libraries. CDR1 is MGHRA, CDR2 YSYEKL, per germline. CDR3 length: 18 residues. The junction had 12 bases not matched to a gene; V was cut back by 1 base and J by 4 bases. Assay: immunoSEQ multiplex PCR; the TCRdb copy retains only in-frame clones and omits some. The sample lists about 22,000 clones, approximately 72% occurring once. In the case of this clone: Its target is not known.

J is TRBJ1-3 and V is TRBV4-1; 8 positions agree with TRBD1. The origin of this receptor is a human donor with chronic lymphocytic leukemia. The material sequenced was PBMCs, taken before ibrutinib treatment. CDR3 sequence: CASSQGTGRALRGNTIYF. CDR3 coding DNA: TGCGCCAGCAGCCAAGGGACAGGGAGGGCCCTTCGGGGAAACACCATATATTTT.